A single sample is the source of the 5 T cell receptor beta chains below, sequenced in a study of CD4+ T cells in melanoma. The repertoire was sequenced with immunoSEQ multiplex PCR; TCRdb's copy has only in-frame clones and lacks some. The profile shows 110,000 to 150,000 clones, about 90% of them singletons. The receptor source for this set is a human donor with melanoma.

This chain uses TRBV7-2 with TRBJ1-2, with 8 bases that match TRBD1. CDR3 size: 15 residues. The germline gives CDR1 SGHTA, CDR2 FQGNSA. V lost 4 bases, J lost 2 bases, and 6 bases stayed unmatched. Written as DNA, the CDR3 is TGTGCCAGCAGCTCGGACAGGGAGAAAAACTATGGCTACACCTTC. As protein: CASSSDREKNYGYTF.

The chain recombines TRBV6-5 with TRBJ2-7; D is perhaps TRBD1 or TRBD2 (6 bases each). CDR1 MNHEY and CDR2 SVGAGI come from the germline V gene. Between the trimmed V and J ends, which lost 5 bases and 2 bases, there was a span of 16 bases. The CDR3 has 15 amino acids. CDR3 sequence: CASSAGRGTPYEQYF. The DNA for the CDR3 is TGTGCCAGCAGTGCCGGAAGGGGGACTCCCTACGAGCAGTACTTC.

This chain uses TRBV2 with TRBJ2-5; D ambiguous. CDR3 length: 13 amino acids. The V gene lost 7 bases and the J gene lost 2 bases, with 11 bases spanning the gap. Germline loops: CDR1 SNHLY, CDR2 FYNNEI. CDR3: CASNQLPQETQYF. The CDR3 DNA sequence: TGTGCCAGCAACCAGCTCCCTCAAGAGACCCAGTACTTC.

There are a few counts of this clone. The rearrangement joins TRBV7-7 to TRBJ2-5; 8 positions agree with TRBD1. There are 15 residues in the CDR3. Germline CDR1 SSHAT, CDR2 FNYEAQ (reference sequence). The trim removed 5 bases at V and 2 bases at J, leaving 7 bases unmatched. The CDR3, as DNA: TGTGCCAGCAGCACAGGACAGGGAACGCAAGAGACCCAGTACTTC. Protein sequence: CASSTGQGTQETQYF.

The chain couples TRBV23-1 to TRBJ1-2; TRBD1 might be the D (6 bases). TRBV23-1 is filed as an ORF, its function uncertain. The CDR3 totals 14 residues. Deletions cut 1 base from V and 4 bases from J, with 10 bases between. The CDR3, as DNA: TGCGCCAGCAGTCAATGGGGGCGAGGCTATGGCTACACCTTC. Its translation: CASSQWGRGYGYTF.